These 18 T cell receptor beta chains were all obtained from the same sample, sequenced in a study of blood T cell repertoires in COVID-19 (dated by TCRdb to 2020 to 2021). Library method: the immunoSEQ multiplex PCR assay. This immuneACCESS table, as held by TCRdb, lists in-frame sequences with V and J called but not all clones. Of the missing ones, under half trace to an unresolved V gene in checked studies; the others have no known cause. For this sample there are around 46,000 clones; 82% appear just once. The ten largest account for 7% to 7.5% of the sample. Material: peripheral blood. All receptors derive from a man between 40 and 49 years old with acute or convalescent COVID-19.

This clone was seen a few times. The genes are TRBV7-9 and TRBJ1-3, with D perhaps TRBD1 (5 bases). The germline V gene encodes CDR1 SEHNR and CDR2 FQNEAQ (reference sequence). V was trimmed by 5 bases and J by 0 bases, leaving 17 bases between them. The CDR3 extends over 17 amino acids. The CDR3 DNA sequence: TGTGCCAGCAGCCTCCGGGACTCCCGTATCTCTGGAAACACCATATATTTT. It specifies CASSLRDSRISGNTIYF.

The chain couples TRBV11-2 to TRBJ1-6; 7 bases line up with TRBD1. V was pared by 3 bases and J by 10 bases, with 3 bases of the junction left unmatched. The CDR3 extends over 13 amino acids. Germline CDR1 is SGHAT and CDR2 is FQNNGV. The DNA for the CDR3 is TGTGCCAGCAGCTTGACAGGGTACTCACCCCTCCACTTT. It codes for CASSLTGYSPLHF.

A single count supports this clone. The CDR3 DNA is TGTGCCTGGTCTAGCGGGGGGAACAATGAGCAGTTCTTC. Translating it yields CAWSSGGNNEQFF. V is TRBV30 and J is TRBJ2-1; 11 nucleotides agree with TRBD2. Germline V lookup: CDR1 GTSNPN, CDR2 SVGIG (reference sequence). With 5 bases clipped from V and 5 bases from J, the junction kept 2 bases outside the gene matches. The CDR3 length is 13 residues. The full variable domain, its missing parts supplied by reference TRBV30 and TRBJ2-1, is SQTIHQWPATLVQPVGSPLSLECTVEGTSNPNLYWYRQAAGRGLQLLFYSVGIGQISSEVPQNLSASRPQDRQFILSSKKLLLSDSGFYLCAWSSGGNNEQFFGPGTRLTVL.

The chain has TRBV5-1 and TRBJ2-6, with 8 bases fitting TRBD1. Germline CDR1 reads SGHRS; CDR2 reads YFSETQ. Germline trimming cut 4 bases from V and 4 bases from J; bases unmatched to any gene: 4. The CDR3 spans 15 residues. The CDR3 is CASSKTGAGANVLTF. CDR3 in DNA: TGCGCCAGCAGCAAGACAGGGGCCGGGGCCAACGTCCTGACTTTC.

This rearrangement joins TRBV7-9 to TRBJ1-6, with 8 bases matching TRBD1. Germline CDR1 is SEHNR and CDR2 is FQNEAQ (reference sequence). The junction had 13 bases not matched to a gene; V was cut back by 5 bases and J by 7 bases. The CDR3 spans 17 residues. The CDR3 region has the DNA TGTGCCAGCAGCACCGCACCGGGACAGGCGACGAATTCACCCCTCCACTTT. Translated, it gives CASSTAPGQATNSPLHF.

The chain has TRBV25-1 and TRBJ2-3; a weak D match, TRBD2 (6 bases). Germline loops: CDR1 MGHDK, CDR2 SYGVNS. Trimming took 0 bases from V and 1 from J, leaving 11 bases between them. The CDR3 extends over 16 amino acids. The CDR3, as DNA: TGTGCCAGCAGTGAATATTGGGGGGTGGGCACAGATACGCAGTATTTT. It is translated as CASSEYWGVGTDTQYF.

V is TRBV12-3 or TRBV12-4 and J is TRBJ2-3; D is undetermined. V lost 3 bases, J lost 8 bases, and 9 bases lay in between. The CDR3 has 12 amino acids. CDR3 sequence: CASSFMSRTQYF. CDR3 DNA sequence: TGTGCCAGCAGTTTTATGAGCCGTACGCAGTATTTT.

The rearrangement links TRBV15 to TRBJ2-3; no clear D. Between the trimmed V and J ends, which lost 0 bases and 0 bases, there was a span of 4 bases. The CDR3 totals 14 residues. Germline V gene sequence: CDR1 LNHNV, CDR2 YYDKDF (reference sequence). CDR3 protein: CATSRETSTDTQYF. For the CDR3, the DNA is TGTGCCACCAGCAGAGAAACTAGCACAGATACGCAGTATTTT.

The chain carries TRBV19 and TRBJ2-3; 9 bases are shared with TRBD2. Unmatched junction bases numbered 3, after V lost 6 bases and J lost 2 bases. Germline V lookup: CDR1 LNHDA, CDR2 SQIVND (reference sequence). The CDR3 extends over 14 amino acids. The CDR3 DNA reads TGTGCCAGTAGATCTAGCGGGGACACAGATACGCAGTATTTT. Translated: CASRSSGDTDTQYF.

The chain employs TRBV5-1 and TRBJ1-1; perhaps TRBD1 as D (6 bases). Germline V gives CDR1 SGHRS, CDR2 YFSETQ. V lost 4 bases, J lost 1 base, and 8 bases lay in between. The CDR3 totals 13 residues. CDR3 in amino acids: CASSEQGNTEAFF. CDR3 bases: TGCGCCAGCAGCGAACAGGGGAACACTGAAGCTTTCTTT.

V gene TRBV24-1 combines with J gene TRBJ1-5, with TRBD1 as a possible D gene (5 bases). The germline gives CDR1 KGHDR, CDR2 SFDVKD. The CDR3 extends over 14 amino acids. Trimming left V 5 bases short and J 7 bases short, with 14 bases between. CDR3 coding DNA: TGTGCCACCAGTGGGGGCGGGGGAAGCCAGCCCCAGCATTTT. Residues: CATSGGGGSQPQHF.

The chain uses TRBV11-3 and TRBJ2-3; a weak D match, TRBD1 (6 bases). The CDR3 spans 14 residues. Germline V CDR1 and CDR2: SGHNT, YENEEA. Trimming took off 1 base at V and 5 bases at J, with 10 bases between the two ends. The CDR3 coding sequence is TGTGCCAGCAGCTTAGGAGGGGACAAAGATACGCAGTATTTT. It yields the protein CASSLGGDKDTQYF.

The V and J genes are TRBV24-1 and TRBJ2-3, with D possibly TRBD2 on 5 matching bases. The CDR3 runs 17 residues. The germline V gene encodes CDR1 KGHDR and CDR2 SFDVKD. V lost 4 bases and J 1 base, leaving 17 bases between the germline ends. The chain's CDR3 is CATSEPKWRQGTDTQYF. The CDR3 nucleotides are TGTGCCACCAGTGAGCCAAAATGGAGGCAGGGCACAGATACGCAGTATTTT.

In this sample, this clone turned up a few times. This sequence joins TRBV5-4 and TRBJ1-2; TRBD1 aligns across 7 bases. Per germline, CDR1 SGHNT and CDR2 YYREEE (reference sequence). V lost 4 bases and J lost 4; bases outside the gene matches: 13. This CDR3 has 16 residues. The CDR3 loop reads CASSKDWGQKGYGYTF. The CDR3 DNA is TGTGCCAGCAGCAAAGATTGGGGACAGAAGGGCTATGGCTACACCTTC.

This chain joins TRBV7-3 and TRBJ2-3; 12 bases match TRBD2. V lost 2 bases to trimming and J lost 7 bases; unmatched junction nucleotides: 10. Germline V CDR1 and CDR2: SGHTA, FQGTGA. The CDR3 has 17 residues. In DNA, the CDR3 is TGTGCCAGCAGCTTAGGTGGACTAGCGGGGTTGGTAAATACGCAGTATTTT. Translated, it gives CASSLGGLAGLVNTQYF.

The genes are TRBV29-1 and TRBJ2-5, with a weak D call TRBD1 (5 bases). The V end lost 6 bases, the J end lost 5 bases, and 13 bases lay between the germline ends. The CDR3 has 12 amino acids. The germline CDR1 and CDR2 sequences are SQVTM and ANQGSEA. CDR3 loop: CSVAGWQETQYF. The CDR3 nucleotides are TGCAGCGTGGCAGGGTGGCAGGAGACCCAGTACTTC.

The V gene is TRBV2, the J gene TRBJ2-5; 10 nucleotides agree with TRBD2. This CDR3 has 12 residues. The germline gives CDR1 SNHLY, CDR2 FYNNEI. V was pared by 6 bases and J by 5 bases, with 0 bases of the junction left unmatched. In nucleotides, the CDR3 is TGTGCCAGCAGACTAGCGGGGGAGACCCAGTACTTC. The encoded protein is CASRLAGETQYF.

This chain joins TRBV10-2 and TRBJ2-7; TRBD2 matches 7 bases. From germline, CDR1 is WSHSY and CDR2 SAAADI. The CDR3 consists of 15 residues. The CDR3 region is CASLRGGTGIYEQYF. CDR3 in DNA: TGCGCTTCCCTCCGGGGAGGGACTGGGATTTACGAGCAGTACTTC.